The 8 T cell receptor beta chains presented below share a single source sample, sequenced in a study of T cells after yellow fever vaccination. TCRdb re-derived calls from the 5' RACE reads in MiXCR, one entry per CDR3 protein. The table has about 140,000 distinct CDR3 sequences, 7.7% seen once; the top ten hold approximately 0.78%. This specimen consisted of CD4+ T cells sorted from PBMCs, obtained 5 days after the yellow fever booster vaccination. The receptors come from a man under 40 who received the YFV17D yellow fever vaccine.

Ten or more counts support this clonotype. This rearrangement joins TRBV3-1 to TRBJ2-7; D might be TRBD2 (6 bases). The germline CDR1 and CDR2 sequences are LGHDT and YNNKEL (reference sequence). The ends were cut back, 2 bases at V and 2 bases at J, with 10 bases in the middle. The CDR3 extends over 14 amino acids. The CDR3 protein is CASSQISGTYEQYF. The DNA of the CDR3 is TGTGCCAGCAGCCAAATTAGCGGAACCTACGAGCAGTACTTC.

In this sample, this clonotype turned up a few times. The genes are TRBV12-3 or TRBV12-4 and TRBJ2-5; 8 bases agree with TRBD1. The junction had 14 bases not matched to a gene; V was cut back by 5 bases and J by 9 bases. The CDR3 length is 15 residues. CDR3 sequence (DNA): TGTGCCAGCAGTCCCCGGACAGGGCCGGAGTCGGCCCAGTACTTC. Its protein product is CASSPRTGPESAQYF.

Many counts were recorded for this clonotype. CDR3 in amino acids: CASSQAVGSSPLHF. As DNA, the CDR3 is TGTGCCAGCAGTCAGGCGGTTGGGTCGTCACCCCTCCACTTT. The chain combines TRBV5-5 with TRBJ1-6; D remains ambiguous. Germline-derived CDR1 and CDR2 are SGHKS and YYEKEE (reference sequence). This CDR3 contains 14 residues. Trimming stripped 5 bases from V and 10 bases from J, with 16 bases between.

The sample holds many counts of this clonotype. J is TRBJ2-1 and V is TRBV5-1; TRBD2 agrees at 13 bases. Germline V CDR1 and CDR2: SGHRS, YFSETQ. The CDR3 loop spans 15 amino acids. J lost 10 bases, V lost 4 bases, and 8 bases had no gene match. Here the CDR3 DNA reads TGCGCCAGCAGCCTTACTAGCGGGAGGGCTGGAGAGCAGTTCTTC. This codes for CASSLTSGRAGEQFF.

This clonotype was counted ten times or more. V gene TRBV28 combines with J gene TRBJ2-1; D might be TRBD1 (6 bases). CDR1 and CDR2 from the germline V gene are MDHEN and SYDVKM. V lost 5 bases to trimming and J lost 6 bases, with 20 bases between them. The CDR3 consists of 16 residues. The CDR3 DNA reads TGTGCCAGCAGTATGATCGACAGGACAGTCTCCAATGAGCAGTTCTTC. Translation gives CASSMIDRTVSNEQFF.

This clonotype was recorded many times. The rearrangement uses TRBV7-9 and TRBJ1-6, with D hard to call. This CDR3 is 13 amino acids long. The ends were cut back, 1 base at V and 8 bases at J, with 6 bases in the middle. CDR1 SEHNR and CDR2 FQNEAQ come from the germline V gene (reference sequence). CDR3 protein: CASSLEQYSPLHF. CDR3 in DNA: TGTGCCAGCAGCTTAGAACAATATTCACCCCTCCACTTT.

This clonotype showed up many times. The rearrangement joins TRBV14 to TRBJ2-3; 7 nucleotides agree with TRBD1. The V gene end was trimmed by 4 bases and the J gene end by 2 bases; junction bases not matched to a gene: 9. CDR1 is SGHDN, CDR2 FVKESK, per germline. CDR3 length: 16 residues. The CDR3 spells CASSRLGGGFTDTQYF. The CDR3 coding sequence is TGTGCCAGCAGCCGCCTAGGGGGCGGCTTCACAGATACGCAGTATTTT.

This clonotype was counted ten times or more. The chain uses TRBV20-1 and TRBJ2-3; TRBD2 aligns across 13 bases. The CDR3 is 15 residues long. V gave up 6 bases and J gave up 3 bases; unmatched junction bases: 6. CDR1 is DFQATT and CDR2 is SNEGSKA in the germline V gene (reference sequence). The CDR3 spells CSAKTSGRGTDTQYF. Here the CDR3 DNA reads TGCAGTGCCAAAACTAGCGGGAGGGGTACAGATACGCAGTATTTT.